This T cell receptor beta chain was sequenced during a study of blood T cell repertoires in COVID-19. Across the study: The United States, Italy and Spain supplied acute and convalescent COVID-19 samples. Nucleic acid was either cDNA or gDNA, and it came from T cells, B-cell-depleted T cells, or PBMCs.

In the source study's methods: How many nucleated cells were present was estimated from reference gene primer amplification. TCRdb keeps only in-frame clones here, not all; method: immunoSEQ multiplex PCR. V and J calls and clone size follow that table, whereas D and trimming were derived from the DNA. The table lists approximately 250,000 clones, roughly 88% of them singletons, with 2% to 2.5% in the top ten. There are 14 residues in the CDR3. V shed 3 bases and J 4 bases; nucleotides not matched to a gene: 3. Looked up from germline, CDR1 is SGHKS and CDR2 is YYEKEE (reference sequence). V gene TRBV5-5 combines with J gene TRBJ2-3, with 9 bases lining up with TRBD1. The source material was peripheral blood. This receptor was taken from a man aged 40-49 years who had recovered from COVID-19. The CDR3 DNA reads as TGTGCCAGCAGCTGGGACAGGGCCCCAGATACGCAGTATTTT. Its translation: CASSWDRAPDTQYF. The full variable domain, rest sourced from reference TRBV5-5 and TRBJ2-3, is DAGVTQSPTHLIKTRGQQVTLRCSPISGHKSVSWYQQVLGQGPQFIFQYYEKEERGRGNFPDRFSARQFPNYSSELNVNALLLGDSALYLCASSWDRAPDTQYFGPGTRLTVL.